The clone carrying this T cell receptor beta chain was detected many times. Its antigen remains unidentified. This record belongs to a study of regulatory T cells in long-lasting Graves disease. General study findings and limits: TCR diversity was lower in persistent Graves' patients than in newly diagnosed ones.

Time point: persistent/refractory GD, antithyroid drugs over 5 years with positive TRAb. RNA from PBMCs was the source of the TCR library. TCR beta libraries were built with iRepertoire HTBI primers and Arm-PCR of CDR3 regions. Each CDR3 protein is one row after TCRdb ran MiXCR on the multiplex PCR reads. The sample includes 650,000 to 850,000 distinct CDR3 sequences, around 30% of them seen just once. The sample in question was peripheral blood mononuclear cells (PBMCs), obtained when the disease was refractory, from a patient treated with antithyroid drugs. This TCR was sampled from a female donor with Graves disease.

The CDR3, as DNA: TGTGCCAGCGGAGGTACTGAAGCTTTCTTT. This sequence encodes CASGGTEAFF. The rearrangement uses TRBV2 and TRBJ1-1; D unresolved. Trimming took off 8 bases at V and 5 bases at J, with 6 bases between the two ends. From germline, CDR1 is SNHLY and CDR2 FYNNEI. The CDR3 loop spans 10 amino acids.